These 23 T cell receptor beta chains were sequenced from one sample in a study of blood T cell repertoires in COVID-19. The table came from immunoSEQ multiplex PCR; TCRdb's copy has only in-frame clones and leaves some out. This sample carries 140,000 to 150,000 clones, around 88% of them seen once, and the ten largest clones take around 2.9%. The sample consisted of peripheral blood. Source of these receptors: a man between 60 and 70 years old with active or convalescent COVID-19.

The V gene is TRBV19, the J gene TRBJ1-6; 8 bases agree with TRBD1. The CDR3 loop spans 16 amino acids. With V trimmed by 7 bases and J by 10 bases, 15 bases remained unmatched. CDR1 is LNHDA and CDR2 is SQIVND in the germline V gene (reference sequence). The CDR3 DNA sequence: TGTGCCAGTACCGACGGGGCAGGGGGCTATGGATCACCCCTCCACTTT. Translated, it gives CASTDGAGGYGSPLHF.

This rearrangement joins TRBV4-2 to TRBJ2-1; the D gene is possibly TRBD2 (5 bases). From germline, CDR1 is LGHNA and CDR2 YNFKEQ. V was clipped by 1 base and J by 3 bases, with 10 bases between them. The CDR3 runs 15 residues. In DNA form, the CDR3 reads TGTGCCAGCAGCCAAGGGACTTCTGACTACAATGAGCAGTTCTTC. Amino acids: CASSQGTSDYNEQFF.

This clone was detected only a few times. V and J are TRBV9 and TRBJ2-3, with a weak D call TRBD1 (5 bases). Trimming pared 3 bases from V and 5 bases from J, leaving 16 bases between. Germline CDR1 and CDR2: SGDLS and YYNGEE. The CDR3 loop spans 15 amino acids. The CDR3 DNA sequence: TGTGCCAGCAGCGCGCAGGGTGAAGGGATAGATACGCAGTATTTT. Translation gives CASSAQGEGIDTQYF. Looking up the rest from reference TRBV9 and TRBJ2-3 gives the full variable domain: DSGVTQTPKHLITATGQRVTLRCSPRSGDLSVYWYQQSLDQGLQFLIQYYNGEERAKGNILERFSAQQFPDLHSELNLSSLELGDSALYFCASSAQGEGIDTQYFGPGTRLTVL.

The chain carries TRBV18 and TRBJ2-7; a possible D gene is TRBD2 (6 bases). CDR3 length: 15 amino acids. V lost 5 bases and J 4 bases, leaving 18 bases between the germline ends. Germline CDR1 is KGHSH and CDR2 is LQKENI. The CDR3 DNA is TGTGCCAGCTCAGAGGCTGGGGGGAAAGCTTACGAGCAGTACTTC. Amino acid sequence: CASSEAGGKAYEQYF.

V and J are TRBV19 and TRBJ2-2, with D tentatively TRBD2 (6 bases). CDR1 is LNHDA, CDR2 SQIVND, per germline (reference sequence). This CDR3 region has 15 residues. Trimming stripped 3 bases from V and 2 bases from J, with 10 bases between. Here the CDR3 DNA reads TGTGCCAGTAGTATTTGGGGACTTAACACCGGGGAGCTGTTTTTT. Amino acid sequence: CASSIWGLNTGELFF.

The gene calls are TRBV25-1 and TRBJ2-1; the match to TRBD1 covers 8 bases. J lost 8 bases, V lost 5 bases, and 8 bases had no gene match. CDR3 size: 14 residues. Germline V CDR1 and CDR2: MGHDK, SYGVNS. CDR3 amino acids: CASSLFQGADEQFF. CDR3 sequence (DNA): TGTGCCAGCAGTTTATTCCAGGGGGCGGATGAGCAGTTCTTC.

The rearrangement links TRBV20-1 to TRBJ2-1; TRBD1 aligns across 11 bases. CDR1 DFQATT and CDR2 SNEGSKA come from the germline V gene (reference sequence). The CDR3 spans 15 residues. V trimming: 3 bases; J trimming: 4 bases; junction bases outside the gene matches: 5. This CDR3 is CSASWGTGGYNEQFF. As DNA, the CDR3 is TGCAGTGCTAGTTGGGGGACAGGGGGTTACAATGAGCAGTTCTTC.

Concerning this clone: Germline and junction disagree at one end, which may indicate a read error. The chain carries TRBV2 and TRBJ2-5; TRBD1 aligns across 7 bases. This CDR3 is 14 amino acids long. The V gene's germline CDR1 is SNHLY and CDR2 FYNNEI. The CDR3 coding sequence is TGTGCCAGCAGGGAAGGGGGCGCTGGGGAGACCCAGTACTTC. Protein: CASREGGAGETQYF.

This rearrangement joins TRBV2 to TRBJ2-4, with 13 nucleotides matching TRBD2. The V segment lost 8 bases and the J segment 7 bases; nucleotides outside the gene matches: 8. The CDR3 length is 15 residues. Germline CDR1 reads SNHLY; CDR2 reads FYNNEI. CDR3 sequence (DNA): TGTGCCAGCCGAAGACTAGCGGGGGGCTTCAACATTCAGTACTTC. This gives the protein CASRRLAGGFNIQYF.

The J gene is TRBJ2-4, the V gene TRBV5-4, with D possibly TRBD1 on 6 matching bases. Trimming pared 0 bases from V and 9 bases from J, leaving 10 bases between. This CDR3 has 13 residues. Germline-derived CDR1 and CDR2 are SGHNT and YYREEE (reference sequence). The DNA for the CDR3 is TGTGCCAGCAGCTTGGACAGGGACGGCATTCAGTACTTC. Translation: CASSLDRDGIQYF.

The genes are TRBV10-3 and TRBJ2-1, with TRBD2 matching 12 bases. This CDR3 region has 17 residues. With 0 bases clipped from V and 2 bases from J, the junction kept 2 bases outside the gene matches. Germline CDR1 reads ENHRY; CDR2 reads SYGVKD. The CDR3 loop reads CAISESRLAGAYNEQFF. In DNA form, the CDR3 reads TGTGCCATCAGTGAGTCGAGACTAGCGGGGGCCTACAATGAGCAGTTCTTC.

The V gene is TRBV15, the J gene TRBJ2-4, with a possible D match to TRBD1 (6 bases). The CDR3 extends over 13 amino acids. The germline V and J ends were trimmed by 2 bases and 5 bases, with 7 bases remaining between them. The V gene's germline CDR1 is LNHNV and CDR2 YYDKDF (reference sequence). This chain's CDR3 is CATSRRTENIQYF. CDR3 in DNA: TGTGCCACCAGCAGACGGACAGAAAACATTCAGTACTTC. Drawing the rest from reference TRBV15 and TRBJ2-4, the complete variable domain is DAMVIQNPRYQVTQFGKPVTLSCSQTLNHNVMYWYQQKSSQAPKLLFHYYDKDFNNEADTPDNFQSRRPNTSFCFLDIRSPGLGDTAMYLCATSRRTENIQYFGAGTRLSVL.

The chain recombines TRBV4-1 with TRBJ1-5, with 7 bases identical to TRBD1. Germline V lookup: CDR1 MGHRA, CDR2 YSYEKL. The CDR3 is made up of 17 amino acids. V dropped 3 bases and J dropped 5; count of bases not matched to a gene: 13. This chain's CDR3 is CASSHGGGGRGDQPQHF. The CDR3 DNA sequence: TGCGCCAGCAGCCACGGAGGGGGCGGGCGAGGAGATCAGCCCCAGCATTTT.

The V call is TRBV28, the J call TRBJ1-1; 7 bases line up with TRBD1. J lost 4 bases, V lost 4 bases, and 12 bases had no gene match. Germline V gene lookup returns CDR1 MDHEN and CDR2 SYDVKM. This CDR3 has 16 residues. This chain's CDR3 is CASSSTAYRGGTEAFF. CDR3 DNA: TGTGCCAGCAGTTCGACGGCGTACAGGGGAGGCACTGAAGCTTTCTTT.

The chain recombines TRBV18 with TRBJ1-6; D perhaps matches TRBD1 (5 bases). This CDR3 is built from 15 residues. Per the germline V gene, CDR1 is KGHSH and CDR2 is LQKENI. The V end was cut by 0 bases, the J end by 7 bases, with 10 bases between. The CDR3 DNA follows: TGTGCCAGCTCACCACCCAGGGCCGCGAATTCACCCCTCCACTTT. The encoded protein is CASSPPRAANSPLHF.

This clone was counted a single time. The chain is built from TRBV6-2 or TRBV6-3 and TRBJ1-5; a possible D gene is TRBD1 (5 bases). Germline V gene lookup returns CDR1 MNHEY and CDR2 SVGEGT. The ends were cut back, 6 bases at V and 4 bases at J, with 10 bases in the middle. The CDR3 has 13 residues. The CDR3 reads CASSHGGNQPQHF. The CDR3 bases are TGTGCCAGCAGCCACGGGGGAAATCAGCCCCAGCATTTT.

This clone was detected a few times. The rearrangement links TRBV7-2 to TRBJ1-2, with 12 bases identical to TRBD1. Germline lookup yields CDR1 SGHTA and CDR2 FQGNSA. J lost 7 bases, V lost 5 bases, and 11 bases had no gene match. The CDR3 consists of 16 residues. As DNA, the CDR3 is TGTGCCAGCAGCAGATCCGGGACAGGGGGCGAGAGTGGCTACACCTTC. This translates into CASSRSGTGGESGYTF.

For this clone: The same CDR3 also results from other DNA sequences found in this sample. The chain combines TRBV18 with TRBJ1-1, with D tentatively TRBD1 (6 bases). The CDR3 contains 15 residues. V lost 3 bases, J lost 0 bases, and 11 bases lay in between. Per the germline V gene, CDR1 is KGHSH and CDR2 is LQKENI. The CDR3 DNA sequence: TGTGCCAGCTCACCTCTCACAGGGCTGAACACTGAAGCTTTCTTT. The encoded protein is CASSPLTGLNTEAFF.

The chain couples TRBV4-2 to TRBJ2-5; TRBD2 matches 7 bases. Germline-derived CDR1 and CDR2 are LGHNA and YNFKEQ. CDR3 length: 17 residues. V shed 0 bases and J 3 bases; nucleotides not matched to a gene: 10. The CDR3 DNA follows: TGTGCCAGCAGCCAAGATACCGGGACTAAGAGTGAAGAGACCCAGTACTTC. Its translation: CASSQDTGTKSEETQYF.

V is TRBV29-1 and J is TRBJ1-1; no definite D call. The germline V and J ends were trimmed by 7 bases and 5 bases, with 20 bases remaining between them. CDR3 length: 14 amino acids. Germline assignment: CDR1 SQVTM and CDR2 ANQGSEA. The CDR3 region is CSASNLGGGTEAFF. The CDR3 DNA is TGCAGCGCATCCAATTTGGGAGGTGGGACTGAAGCTTTCTTT.

The CDR3 loop is CASSPNDRGYTF. The CDR3 nucleotides are TGCGCCAGCAGCCCGAATGACAGGGGCTACACCTTC. The chain uses TRBV5-1 and TRBJ1-2; tentative D call: TRBD1 (6 bases). The ends were cut back, 4 bases at V and 8 bases at J, with 12 bases in the middle. From germline, CDR1 is SGHRS and CDR2 YFSETQ. This CDR3 has 12 amino acids.

J is TRBJ1-4 and V is TRBV21-1; the table assigns TRBD1, which was not confirmed against the DNA. TRBV21-1 is a pseudogene locus. The CDR3 totals 19 residues. The CDR3 DNA sequence: TGTGCCAGCAGCAAAGCGGCAGGGGGCAGTTTAGGAACTAATGAAAAACTGTTTTTT. Amino acids: CASSKAAGGSLGTNEKLFF.

The V call is TRBV7-9, the J call TRBJ1-2; 12 nucleotides line up with TRBD1. Germline V gene lookup returns CDR1 SEHNR and CDR2 FQNEAQ (reference sequence). V trimming: 5 bases; J trimming: 7 bases; junction bases outside the gene matches: 5. The CDR3 loop spans 14 amino acids. Written as DNA, the CDR3 is TGTGCCAGCAGCCCGGGACAGGGGGCAGGTGGCTACACCTTC. Translated, it gives CASSPGQGAGGYTF.